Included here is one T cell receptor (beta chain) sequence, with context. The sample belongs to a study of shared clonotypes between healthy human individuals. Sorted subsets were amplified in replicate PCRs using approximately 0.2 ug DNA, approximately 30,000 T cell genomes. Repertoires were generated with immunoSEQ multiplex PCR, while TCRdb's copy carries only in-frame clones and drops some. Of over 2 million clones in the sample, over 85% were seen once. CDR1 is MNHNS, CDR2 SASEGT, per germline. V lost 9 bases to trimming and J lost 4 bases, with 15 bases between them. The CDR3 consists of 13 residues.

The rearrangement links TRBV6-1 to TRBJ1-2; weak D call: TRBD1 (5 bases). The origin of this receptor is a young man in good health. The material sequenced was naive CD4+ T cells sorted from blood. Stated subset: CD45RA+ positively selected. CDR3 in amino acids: CASPEGGGYGYTF. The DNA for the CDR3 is TGTGCCAGTCCTGAGGGTGGGGGCTATGGCTACACCTTC.